What follows is one TCR beta chain and its context. This sample stems from a study of yellow fever vaccine responses in identical twins. Germline assignment: CDR1 KGHSH and CDR2 LQKENI. J lost 8 bases, V lost 2 bases, and 8 bases had no gene match. The CDR3 has 16 amino acids. One entry per CDR3 protein results from TCRdb running MiXCR on the RT-PCR reads. The table records roughly 17,000 distinct CDR3 sequences, approximately 72% of them present only once. The sequence was obtained from a young woman who received the yellow fever vaccine. The sequences come from T cells from blood (PBMCs), unsorted or a sorted subset (not recorded which), collected before or after yellow fever vaccination (not recorded which). This sequence joins TRBV18 and TRBJ2-1; 11 bases are a match to TRBD2. Here the CDR3 reads CASSPTSGGLLDEQFF. In DNA, the CDR3 is TGTGCCAGCTCACCAACTAGCGGGGGACTTCTCGATGAGCAGTTCTTC.